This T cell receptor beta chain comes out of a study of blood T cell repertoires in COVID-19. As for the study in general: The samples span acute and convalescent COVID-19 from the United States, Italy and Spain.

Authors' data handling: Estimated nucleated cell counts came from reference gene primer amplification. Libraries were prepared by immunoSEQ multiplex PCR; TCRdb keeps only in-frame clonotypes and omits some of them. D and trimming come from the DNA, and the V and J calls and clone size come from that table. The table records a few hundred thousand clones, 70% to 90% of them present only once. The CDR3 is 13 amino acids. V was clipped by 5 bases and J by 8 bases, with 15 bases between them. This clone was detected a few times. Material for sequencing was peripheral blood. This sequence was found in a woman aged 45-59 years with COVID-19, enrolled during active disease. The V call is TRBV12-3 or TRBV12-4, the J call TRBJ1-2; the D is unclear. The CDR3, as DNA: TGTGCCAGCAGTGCCACAGCAATCAGGGGCTACACCTTC. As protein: CASSATAIRGYTF.